This T cell receptor (beta chain) was recovered during a study of T-cell memory formation after mild COVID-19. In TCRdb, the 5' RACE reads were re-called with MiXCR into one record per CDR3 protein. Here the sample spans a few hundred thousand distinct CDR3 sequences, 15% to 20% being singletons. In germline, CDR1 is SGHRS, CDR2 YFSETQ. The CDR3 length is 16 residues. With 4 bases clipped from V and 7 bases from J, the junction kept 11 bases outside the gene matches. The rearrangement uses TRBV5-1 and TRBJ1-2; 12 bases fit TRBD1. The sequence was collected from a young man who had mild COVID-19 (a few samples of this study predate the infection). Cell type and time point are not known. The material sequenced was PBMCs or a T cell subset sorted from them (not recorded which). The CDR3 DNA reads TGCGCCAGCAGCCTGGGTTTGGGACAGGGGGCATTTGGCTACACCTTC. Translated, it gives CASSLGLGQGAFGYTF.